This T cell receptor (beta chain) stems from a study of beta chain features in type 1 diabetes. Germline lookup yields CDR1 MDHEN and CDR2 SYDVKM. The CDR3 contains 14 residues. V lost 3 bases and J lost 0, with 9 bases in between. The whole isolated RNA underwent reverse transcription, so sequencing captured expressed TCRB transcripts. The table came from immunoSEQ multiplex PCR; TCRdb's copy has only in-frame clones and leaves some out. Of around 500,000 clones listed, approximately 10% are singletons. The receptor was derived from a woman aged 18-30 years in good health. The chain combines TRBV28 with TRBJ2-7; TRBD2 is a possible D gene (6 bases). The sample consisted of naive CD4+ T cells from blood. DNA for the CDR3: TGTGCCAGCAGTTTTCACGGGAGCTCCTACGAGCAGTACGTC. Translation gives CASSFHGSSYEQYV.